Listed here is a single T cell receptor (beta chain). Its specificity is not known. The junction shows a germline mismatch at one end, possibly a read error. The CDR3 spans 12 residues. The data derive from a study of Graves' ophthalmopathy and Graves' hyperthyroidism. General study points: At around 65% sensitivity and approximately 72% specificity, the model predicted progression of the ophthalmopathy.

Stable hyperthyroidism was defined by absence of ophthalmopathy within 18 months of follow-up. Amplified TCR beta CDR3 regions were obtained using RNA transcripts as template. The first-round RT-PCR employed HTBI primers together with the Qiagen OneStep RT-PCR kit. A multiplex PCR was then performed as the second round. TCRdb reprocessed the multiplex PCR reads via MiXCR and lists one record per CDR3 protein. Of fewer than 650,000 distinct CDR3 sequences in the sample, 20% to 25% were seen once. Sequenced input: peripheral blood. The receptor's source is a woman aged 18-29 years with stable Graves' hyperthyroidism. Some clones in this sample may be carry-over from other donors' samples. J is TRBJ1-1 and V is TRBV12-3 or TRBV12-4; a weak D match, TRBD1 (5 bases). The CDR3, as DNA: TGTGCCAGCAGTTTGGGGCGGCTGCAAGTTGTCTTT. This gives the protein CASSLGRLQVVF.